Presented here are 5 T cell receptor beta chains from one specimen sequenced in a study of early T cells in non-severe SARS-CoV-2 infection. A single record per CDR3 protein comes from TCRdb applying MiXCR to the 5' RACE reads. This table has about 29,000 distinct CDR3 sequences, 5.7% appearing once. Material for sequencing was whole blood. Every receptor here comes from an adult who was a healthcare worker with PCR-confirmed SARS-CoV-2 infection or an uninfected control (not recorded which).

The genes are TRBV4-3 and TRBJ1-3; D unresolved. The length of the CDR3 is 14 residues. The germline CDR1 and CDR2 sequences are LGHNA and YSLEER. V was clipped by 1 base and J by 4 bases, with 8 bases between them. The CDR3 region has the DNA TGCGCCAGCAGCCAAGTTCCCGCCGGAAACACCATATATTTT. Its translation: CASSQVPAGNTIYF.

This clonotype was found a few times. This rearrangement joins TRBV20-1 to TRBJ2-7, with 10 bases that match TRBD2. CDR3 length: 15 amino acids. After removal of 4 bases from V and 2 bases from J, the junction contained 8 bases not matched to a gene. CDR1 DFQATT and CDR2 SNEGSKA come from the germline V gene (reference sequence). CDR3 nucleotides: TGCAGTGCTACCCCCCTAGCGGGGGCTACCTACGAGCAGTACTTC. It specifies CSATPLAGATYEQYF.

This clonotype was found many times. V is TRBV6-2 or TRBV6-3 and J is TRBJ1-5, with a tentative D call TRBD1 (6 bases). V lost 9 bases and J 2 bases, leaving 17 bases between the germline ends. Per the germline V gene, CDR1 is MNHEY and CDR2 is SVGEGT. The CDR3 contains 15 residues. CDR3 region: CASPRTGICNQPQHF. CDR3 coding DNA: TGTGCCAGTCCTAGAACAGGGATATGCAATCAGCCCCAGCATTTT.

This clonotype was observed a handful of times. This chain joins TRBV6-5 and TRBJ2-6; D gene uncertain. CDR3 length: 19 residues. Trimming took 4 bases from V and 0 from J, leaving 19 bases between them. The germline V gene has CDR1 MNHEY and CDR2 SVGAGI. This CDR3 reads CASSLHRYDMISGANVLTF. For the CDR3, the DNA is TGTGCCAGCAGTTTACACCGCTACGACATGATCTCTGGGGCCAACGTCCTGACTTTC.

This clonotype was observed at least ten times. Given the absence of the conserved phenylalanine or tryptophan at the CDR3 end, a read error is likely. The limits of the CDR3 on the DNA are not certain, so only TCRdb's listed CDR3 is given. The V and J genes are TRBV20-1 and TRBJ1-1; TRBD1, as called in the table, went unchecked against the DNA. The CDR3 is 8 amino acids in total, end residues counted. Germline V gives CDR1 DFQATT, CDR2 SNEGSKA (reference sequence). CDR3 amino acids: CSARGTGI.